These 23 T cell receptor beta chains originate from one sample sequenced in a study of Graves' ophthalmopathy and Graves' hyperthyroidism. Amplifying from RNA transcripts, the study obtained TCR beta CDR3 regions. Second-round multiplex PCR followed a first-round RT-PCR using HTBI primers. TCRdb passed the multiplex PCR reads through MiXCR, listing each CDR3 protein once. The top ten hold 44% of the sample, which has 650,000 to 900,000 distinct CDR3 sequences, 35% to 50% seen once. Sequenced input: peripheral blood. Receptors were obtained from an adult man with Graves' ophthalmopathy.

This clonotype has a count of ten or more. CDR3 sequence (DNA): TGTGCCAGTAGTTGGTCAATCGGGAATCAGCCCCAGCATTTT. This translates into CASSWSIGNQPQHF. This chain links TRBV19 with TRBJ1-5; no clear D. Germline values: CDR1 LNHDA, CDR2 SQIVND (reference sequence). V lost 5 bases and J 4 bases, leaving 12 bases between the germline ends. This CDR3 is built from 14 residues.

The chain has TRBV12-3 or TRBV12-4 and TRBJ1-2, with TRBD1 matching over 8 bases. The CDR3 consists of 15 residues. The V and J ends lost 3 bases and 3 bases, in that order; junction bases with no gene match: 6. The chain's CDR3 is CASSFPRGRDYGYTF. CDR3 coding DNA: TGTGCCAGCAGTTTCCCCAGGGGGCGAGACTATGGCTACACCTTC.

CDR3 amino acids: CASKGGRSQHF. In DNA, the CDR3 is TGCGCCAGCAAGGGCGGGAGGTCCCAGCATTTT. This chain links TRBV10-2 with TRBJ1-5; no reliable D call. The V gene's germline CDR1 is WSHSY and CDR2 SAAADI. This CDR3 contains 11 residues. Trimming took 7 bases from V and 11 from J, leaving 12 bases between them.

This clonotype has only a few counts. The germline gene is not matched at one end of the junction; a read error may be the cause. This chain connects TRBV11-2 to TRBJ2-7, with 7 bases that match TRBD1. There are 13 residues in the CDR3. The germline CDR1 and CDR2 sequences are SGHAT and FQNNGV. CDR3 loop: CASNLGGWNEQYF. The CDR3 bases are TGTGCCAGCAACTTAGGGGGCTGGAACGAGCAGTACTTC.

V and J are TRBV7-9 and TRBJ2-4; 7 nucleotides line up with TRBD1. The J segment lost 7 bases and the V segment lost 0 bases, leaving 3 bases of the junction unmatched. Per germline, CDR1 SEHNR and CDR2 FQNEAQ (reference sequence). The CDR3 totals 14 residues. The CDR3 spells CASSLASTGNIQYF. The CDR3 DNA reads TGTGCCAGCAGCTTAGCCTCGACAGGGAACATTCAGTACTTC.

J is TRBJ2-7 and V is TRBV6-5; the match to TRBD2 covers 10 bases. The CDR3 length is 16 residues. V dropped 2 bases and J dropped 2; count of bases not matched to a gene: 6. The germline V gene encodes CDR1 MNHEY and CDR2 SVGAGI. The CDR3 coding sequence is TGTGCCAGCAGTTACCGCGGACTAGCGGAGGCCTACGAGCAGTACTTC. Amino acids: CASSYRGLAEAYEQYF.

This rearrangement joins TRBV7-9 to TRBJ1-2; 12 bases line up with TRBD1. J lost 5 bases, V lost 5 bases, and 6 bases had no gene match. CDR3 length: 15 residues. CDR1 and CDR2 from the germline V gene are SEHNR and FQNEAQ (reference sequence). The CDR3 nucleotides are TGTGCCAGCAGCCAGCCGGGACAGGGGGCTTATGGCTACACCTTC. This gives the protein CASSQPGQGAYGYTF.

The V call is TRBV6-1, the J call TRBJ1-1, with 10 bases aligning to TRBD1. Unmatched junction bases numbered 11, after V lost 5 bases and J lost 8 bases. The CDR3 totals 15 residues. CDR1 is MNHNS and CDR2 is SASEGT in the germline V gene. CDR3: CASSYISGTGEEAFF. The CDR3 DNA follows: TGTGCCAGCAGTTATATCAGTGGGACAGGGGAGGAAGCTTTCTTT.

Notes on this clonotype: A much larger clone lies a single base off, so this may be a read error. The CDR3 DNA reads TGTGCCAGCAGTTCCCGGAGGGGCGAGCAGTACTTC. Protein: CASSSRRGEQYF. This chain connects TRBV2 to TRBJ2-7; maybe TRBD2 (6 bases). Looked up from germline, CDR1 is SNHLY and CDR2 is FYNNEI. The V end lost 5 bases, the J end lost 6 bases, and 11 bases lay between the germline ends. The CDR3 is made up of 12 amino acids.

The rearrangement uses TRBV20-1 and TRBJ1-1; D is possibly TRBD1 (5 bases). Germline V gives CDR1 DFQATT, CDR2 SNEGSKA (reference sequence). V was trimmed by 2 bases and J by 0 bases, leaving 10 bases between them. There are 14 residues in the CDR3. CDR3 sequence reads: CSARSGWMNTEAFF. CDR3 sequence (DNA): TGCAGTGCTAGATCAGGGTGGATGAACACTGAAGCTTTCTTT.

Many counts were recorded for this clonotype. The genes are TRBV20-1 and TRBJ1-2; possibly TRBD1 for D (6 bases). The germline V gene encodes CDR1 DFQATT and CDR2 SNEGSKA (reference sequence). Trimming stripped 6 bases from V and 2 bases from J, with 10 bases between. The CDR3 is 12 amino acids. CDR3 DNA sequence: TGCAGTGCAGTAACAGGGAACTATGGCTACACCTTC. As protein: CSAVTGNYGYTF.

This clonotype was counted many times. The chain has TRBV24-1 and TRBJ1-2, with 9 bases fitting TRBD1. After removal of 0 bases from V and 6 bases from J, the junction contained 1 base not matched to a gene. Germline CDR1 and CDR2: KGHDR and SFDVKD. The CDR3 is made up of 14 amino acids. The CDR3 here is CATSDLRDRDGYTF. The CDR3 coding sequence is TGTGCCACCAGTGATTTGAGGGACAGGGATGGCTACACCTTC.

A few counts support this clonotype. The chain couples TRBV4-2 to TRBJ2-7; 8 nucleotides line up with TRBD1. Trimming removed 2 bases from V and 5 bases from J; junction bases left unmatched: 8. The CDR3 sequence is 15 residues long. Germline V gene lookup returns CDR1 LGHNA and CDR2 YNFKEQ. The CDR3 reads CASSQQGAGRNEQYF. The CDR3 bases are TGTGCCAGCAGCCAACAGGGGGCAGGTCGCAACGAGCAGTACTTC.

Regarding this clonotype: Being one base from a much bigger clone, this may be a read error. The CDR3 here is CASSLQAAYEQYF. The CDR3 DNA reads as TGTGCCAGCAGCTTACAGGCCGCCTACGAGCAGTACTTC. The chain links TRBV7-9 to TRBJ2-7, with no clear D. Germline V gene data show CDR1 as SEHNR and CDR2 as FQNEAQ (reference sequence). V gave up 2 bases and J gave up 2 bases, with 7 bases separating them. The CDR3 runs 13 residues.

This clonotype occurred many times. A read error may account for a junction end that differs from germline. The genes are TRBV7-2 and TRBJ1-4; TRBD1 might be the D (6 bases). Germline lookup yields CDR1 SGHTA and CDR2 FQGNSA. The CDR3 is 13 residues long. The CDR3, as DNA: TGCGCCAGCAGCCGAAGGGGGGACGAAAAACTGTTTTTT. It codes for CASSRRGDEKLFF.

Concerning this clonotype itself: This may arise from a read error, as a much more abundant clone is one base away. The chain combines TRBV20-1 with TRBJ1-6, with TRBD1 identical over 7 bases. The CDR3 runs 13 residues. Unmatched junction bases numbered 4, after V lost 3 bases and J lost 8 bases. Germline CDR1 is DFQATT and CDR2 is SNEGSKA (reference sequence). In DNA, the CDR3 is TGCAGTGCTAGTATGACAGGGTATTCACCCCTCCACTTT. This codes for CSASMTGYSPLHF.

The V gene is TRBV7-8, the J gene TRBJ2-7; tentative D call: TRBD2 (6 bases). Looked up from germline, CDR1 is SGHVS and CDR2 is FQNEAQ. The CDR3 spans 18 residues. Deletions cut 2 bases from V and 2 bases from J, with 22 bases between. The CDR3 DNA sequence: TGTGCCAGCAGCTTAATGGGGGGTAACTTGGTTGATACCTACGAGCAGTACTTC. The encoded protein is CASSLMGGNLVDTYEQYF.

This clonotype was found many times. V is TRBV11-2 and J is TRBJ1-1, with a possible D match to TRBD1 (5 bases). V was trimmed by 7 bases and J by 0 bases, leaving 12 bases between them. The CDR3 is 14 residues long. CDR1 is SGHAT and CDR2 is FQNNGV in the germline V gene. The CDR3: CASTGQDMNTEAFF. CDR3 bases: TGTGCCAGCACTGGGCAGGACATGAACACTGAAGCTTTCTTT.

Notes on this clonotype: This could be a read error, since a much larger clone is one nucleotide away. This chain connects TRBV9 to TRBJ1-5; D perhaps matches TRBD1 (6 bases). The CDR3 sequence is 18 residues long. Germline V gene lookup returns CDR1 SGDLS and CDR2 YYNGEE. The germline V and J ends were trimmed by 7 bases and 4 bases, with 27 bases remaining between them. The CDR3 bases are TGTGCCAGCGCCATGACCAGGTCGGGGGGCAGCTTAAATCAGCCCCAGCATTTT. Translated: CASAMTRSGGSLNQPQHF.

The chain carries TRBV29-1 and TRBJ1-2; tentative D call: TRBD1 (6 bases). Trimming left V 5 bases short and J 4 bases short, with 14 bases between. This CDR3 is 13 amino acids long. Germline V gene lookup returns CDR1 SQVTM and CDR2 ANQGSEA. CDR3 protein: CSVSKGDRYGYTF. The CDR3 region has the DNA TGCAGCGTTTCGAAGGGGGATCGCTATGGCTACACCTTC.

The genes are TRBV5-4 and TRBJ2-7, with D maybe TRBD1 (6 bases). Looked up from germline, CDR1 is SGHNT and CDR2 is YYREEE (reference sequence). The CDR3 has 15 residues. Trimming removed 2 bases from V and 3 bases from J, with 15 bases in between. The CDR3 bases are TGTGCCAGCAGCTTTCCATCGGCCAGGGGCTACGAGCAGTACTTC. Amino acid sequence: CASSFPSARGYEQYF.

In its sample, this clonotype was seen many times. V gene TRBV7-9 combines with J gene TRBJ1-4; a weak D match, TRBD1 (5 bases). Germline V gene sequence: CDR1 SEHNR, CDR2 FQNEAQ (reference sequence). The CDR3 is 14 amino acids. Between the trimmed V and J ends, which lost 2 bases and 7 bases, there was a span of 11 bases. The CDR3 loop reads CASSLQGNPEKLFF. The DNA of the CDR3 is TGTGCCAGCAGCTTACAGGGTAATCCTGAAAAACTGTTTTTT. Drawing the rest from reference TRBV7-9 and TRBJ1-4, the complete variable domain is DTGVSQNPRHKITKRGQNVTFRCDPISEHNRLYWYRQTLGQGPEFLTYFQNEAQLEKSRLLSDRFSAERPKGSFSTLEIQRTEQGDSAMYLCASSLQGNPEKLFFGSGTQLSVL.

The V call is TRBV9, the J call TRBJ2-2; 14 bases match TRBD2. The germline CDR1 and CDR2 sequences are SGDLS and YYNGEE. This CDR3 comprises 17 residues. Trimming cost V 2 bases and J 8 bases; bases outside gene matches: 8. DNA for the CDR3: TGTGCCAGCAGCGTTACCGGGACTAGCGGGAGAGTGGGGGAGCTGTTTTTT. Amino acid sequence: CASSVTGTSGRVGELFF. Complete variable domain (other parts from reference TRBV9 and TRBJ2-2): DSGVTQTPKHLITATGQRVTLRCSPRSGDLSVYWYQQSLDQGLQFLIQYYNGEERAKGNILERFSAQQFPDLHSELNLSSLELGDSALYFCASSVTGTSGRVGELFFGEGSRLTVL.